This T cell receptor (beta chain) stems from a study of CD8 T cells in Susac syndrome. RNA in amounts of roughly 0.5 to 1 ug was reverse transcribed with random hexamers. Coverage of TCR beta CDR3 amplification by immunoSEQ multiplex PCR extended to 54 Vbeta and 13 Jbeta. TCRdb re-derived calls from the immunoSEQ multiplex PCR reads in MiXCR, one entry per CDR3 protein. The data show some 200,000 distinct CDR3 sequences, around 96% seen once. The V gene lost 5 bases and the J gene lost 5 bases, with 15 bases spanning the gap. The CDR3 has 13 amino acids. Germline assignment: CDR1 GTSNPN and CDR2 SVGIG (reference sequence).

The sequence derives from a human donor with multiple sclerosis. The V gene is TRBV30, the J gene TRBJ2-5; D may be TRBD2 (6 bases). Specimen: CD4+ T cells from PBMCs. CDR3 region: CAWGREIIETQYF. As DNA, the CDR3 is TGTGCCTGGGGCCGGGAGATCATCGAGACCCAGTACTTC.